Presented here are 10 T cell receptor beta chains from one specimen sequenced in a study of blood T cells in healthy people across ages. Together with a sample-barcoded 5' primer, a J-beta primer mix was included in a second PCR lasting about 6 to 11 cycles. TCRdb reanalysed the 5' RACE reads using MiXCR and keeps one entry per CDR3 protein. The sample yields about 800,000 distinct CDR3 sequences, about 62% seen once. Specimen: blood. All receptors come from a man younger than 45 in good health.

The V call is TRBV28, the J call TRBJ2-1; D gene uncertain. CDR1 is MDHEN and CDR2 is SYDVKM in the germline V gene. Trimming left V 3 bases short and J 8 bases short, with 11 bases between. The CDR3 is made up of 13 amino acids. CDR3 sequence: CASSFSRYHEQFF. The CDR3 coding sequence is TGTGCCAGCAGTTTTAGTAGATACCATGAGCAGTTCTTC.

V is TRBV11-2 and J is TRBJ1-1, with unresolved D. This CDR3 has 11 residues. CDR1 is SGHAT, CDR2 FQNNGV, per germline. V lost 5 bases, J lost 3 bases, and 4 bases lay in between. CDR3 in DNA: TGTGCCAGCAGCCATCACACTGAAGCTTTCTTT. Residues: CASSHHTEAFF. Supplemented by reference TRBV11-2 and TRBJ1-1, the full variable domain reads EAGVAQSPRYKIIEKRQSVAFWCNPISGHATLYWYQQILGQGPKLLIQFQNNGVVDDSQLPKDRFSAERLKGVDSTLKIQPAKLEDSAVYLCASSHHTEAFFGQGTRLTVV.

Many counts were recorded for this clonotype. The chain employs TRBV2 and TRBJ2-5; tentative D call: TRBD2 (6 bases). The CDR3 runs 12 residues. V was pared by 3 bases and J by 5 bases, with 7 bases between. Germline assignment: CDR1 SNHLY and CDR2 FYNNEI. The CDR3 loop is CASSDREETQYF. The CDR3 DNA reads TGTGCCAGCAGTGATCGGGAGGAGACCCAGTACTTC.

The genes are TRBV3-1 and TRBJ2-3, with 10 bases that match TRBD2. CDR1 LGHDT and CDR2 YNNKEL come from the germline V gene (reference sequence). This CDR3 is built from 17 residues. Losses at the gene ends were 0 bases for V and 0 bases for J; bases not matched to a gene: 3. The DNA for the CDR3 is TGTGCCAGCAGCCAAGATACTAGCGGGGCTAGCACAGATACGCAGTATTTT. Amino acid sequence: CASSQDTSGASTDTQYF.

The chain carries TRBV7-9 and TRBJ2-1; D remains unclear. CDR3 length: 12 residues. The germline gives CDR1 SEHNR, CDR2 FQNEAQ (reference sequence). Trimming stripped 6 bases from V and 12 bases from J, with 15 bases between. The chain's CDR3 is CASSSAVFGQFF. The CDR3 bases are TGTGCCAGCAGTTCCGCGGTGTTCGGGCAGTTCTTC.

This clonotype was detected a few times. The rearrangement uses TRBV11-2 and TRBJ2-7; D possibly corresponds to TRBD2 (5 bases). The germline CDR1 and CDR2 sequences are SGHAT and FQNNGV. Deletions cut 6 bases from V and 0 bases from J, with 12 bases between. The CDR3 consists of 14 residues. This CDR3 is CASRDPSFSYEQYF. CDR3 nucleotides: TGTGCCAGCAGGGACCCTAGCTTCTCCTACGAGCAGTACTTC.

The chain employs TRBV5-1 and TRBJ2-7, with 7 bases that match TRBD1. With V trimmed by 7 bases and J by 5 bases, 6 bases remained unmatched. Per germline, CDR1 SGHRS and CDR2 YFSETQ. This CDR3 has 12 amino acids. The CDR3 region is CASEGARNEQYF. DNA for the CDR3: TGCGCCAGCGAGGGGGCGCGGAACGAGCAGTACTTC.

The chain employs TRBV7-2 and TRBJ2-7, with TRBD1 matching 9 bases. The CDR3 loop spans 14 amino acids. Germline CDR1 and CDR2: SGHTA and FQGNSA. Germline trimming cut 6 bases from V and 5 bases from J; bases unmatched to any gene: 8. The CDR3 region has the DNA TGTGCCAGCAGATCGGGACAGGGAGTGGACGAGCAGTACTTC. Translation gives CASRSGQGVDEQYF. Full variable domain (outside the CDR3, taken from reference TRBV7-2 and TRBJ2-7): GAGVSQSPSNKVTEKGKDVELRCDPISGHTALYWYRQSLGQGLEFLIYFQGNSAPDKSGLPSDRFSAERTGGSVSTLTIQRTQQEDSAVYLCASRSGQGVDEQYFGPGTRLTVT.

J is TRBJ2-1 and V is TRBV4-3; D unclear. V was shortened by 1 base and J by 0 bases, with 10 bases between the two germline ends. The CDR3 has 16 amino acids. The germline CDR1 and CDR2 sequences are LGHNA and YSLEER. The CDR3 spells CASSQGARPSYNEQFF. The CDR3 DNA is TGCGCCAGCAGCCAAGGAGCCAGGCCCTCCTACAATGAGCAGTTCTTC.

The genes are TRBV6-2 or TRBV6-3 and TRBJ2-4; D is perhaps TRBD1 (6 bases). Gene TRBJ2-5 matches the end of the DNA better, so the J call may be wrong. CDR1 and CDR2 (germline): MNHEY, SVGEGT. The CDR3 contains 17 residues. Here the CDR3 DNA reads TGTGCCAGCAGTTACCTTACAGGGATTACTGACCAAGAGACCCAGTACTTC. It is translated as CASSYLTGITDQETQYF.